Each of the 14 T cell receptor beta chains below was sequenced from the same sample in a study of T cells after posttransplantation cyclophosphamide. Some clones are missing from TCRdb's copy, which holds only in-frame ones; the method was immunoSEQ multiplex PCR. The sample has over 20,000 clones, approximately 97% seen once. Cells defined as naive were viable CD3+CD4+ or CD3+CD8+ and CCR7+CD45RA+CD45RO-CD95-CD27+CD28+. The sequencing input was naive CD4+ T cells sorted from PBMCs. Source of these receptors: a man between 50 and 59 years old in good health, CMV-negative, and a related stem cell transplant donor.

This clone was recorded once. This rearrangement joins TRBV5-4 to TRBJ2-7; 8 bases are a match to TRBD2. CDR3 length equals 14 residues. Losses at the gene ends were 7 bases for V and 5 bases for J; bases not matched to a gene: 11. The germline V gene has CDR1 SGHNT and CDR2 YYREEE (reference sequence). The CDR3 coding sequence is TGTGCCAGCGGGGGGGGCGGGAGGTACGACGAGCAGTACTTC. It codes for CASGGGGRYDEQYF.

The rearrangement links TRBV19 to TRBJ1-1; no firm D call. Germline V gene data show CDR1 as LNHDA and CDR2 as SQIVND (reference sequence). V was shortened by 10 bases and J by 1 base, with 13 bases between the two germline ends. CDR3 length: 13 amino acids. The CDR3 DNA is TGTGCCACCGGGAGACTCGAGAACACTGAAGCTTTCTTT. Residues: CATGRLENTEAFF.

This chain connects TRBV5-8 to TRBJ2-7, with D perhaps TRBD2 (7 bases). Between the trimmed V and J ends, which lost 0 bases and 2 bases, there was a span of 12 bases. The CDR3 is 15 residues long. Germline V gives CDR1 SGHTS, CDR2 YDEGEE. The CDR3 here is CASSLVAGATYEQYF. The CDR3 DNA reads TGTGCCAGCAGCTTGGTTGCGGGGGCCACCTACGAGCAGTACTTC.

This chain links TRBV7-6 with TRBJ2-5, with D maybe TRBD1 (7 bases). The V end lost 2 bases, the J end lost 5 bases, and 18 bases lay between the germline ends. Germline lookup yields CDR1 SGHVS and CDR2 FNYEAQ. The CDR3 length is 16 residues. The CDR3 protein is CASSLRGRGLRETQYF. The DNA of the CDR3 is TGTGCCAGCAGCTTAAGGGGGCGGGGCCTGAGGGAGACCCAGTACTTC.

On this clone itself: Other nucleotide sequences in the sample specify the same CDR3. The rearrangement uses TRBV29-1 and TRBJ1-1; D is unclear. The CDR3 runs 13 residues. Trimming took off 7 bases at V and 0 bases at J, with 12 bases between the two ends. CDR1 SQVTM and CDR2 ANQGSEA come from the germline V gene. The CDR3 protein is CSGKRLLNTEAFF. The DNA of the CDR3 is TGCAGCGGAAAGAGACTACTGAACACTGAAGCTTTCTTT.

The chain is built from TRBV7-9 and TRBJ2-1; D is uncertain. V shed 4 bases and J shed 9 bases, with 10 bases lying between them. Germline loops: CDR1 SEHNR, CDR2 FQNEAQ (reference sequence). The CDR3 covers 12 residues. CDR3 region: CASSSTVAEQFF. The CDR3 DNA reads TGTGCCAGCAGCTCCACCGTAGCTGAGCAGTTCTTC.

The gene calls are TRBV27 and TRBJ2-2; 12 bases line up with TRBD1. The CDR3 loop spans 17 amino acids. Trimming at V came to 3 bases and at J to 4 bases, leaving 6 bases not matched to a gene. Germline-derived CDR1 and CDR2 are MNHEY and SMNVEV (reference sequence). In DNA, the CDR3 is TGTGCCAGCAGTTTCTTGGGACAGGGGGCTGGCACCGGGGAGCTGTTTTTT. It translates to CASSFLGQGAGTGELFF.

The chain employs TRBV19 and TRBJ1-5, with D perhaps TRBD1 (6 bases). CDR3 size: 14 residues. CDR1 LNHDA and CDR2 SQIVND come from the germline V gene (reference sequence). V lost 5 bases to trimming and J lost 3 bases, with 11 bases between them. The CDR3 sequence: CASSGQGLNQPQHF. CDR3 bases: TGTGCCAGTAGTGGTCAGGGGCTCAATCAGCCCCAGCATTTT.

The chain recombines TRBV10-3 with TRBJ1-5; 7 bases are shared with TRBD1. Losses at the gene ends were 4 bases for V and 4 bases for J; bases not matched to a gene: 7. Germline V gives CDR1 ENHRY, CDR2 SYGVKD. This CDR3 region has 15 residues. The CDR3 DNA reads TGTGCCATCAGTGCGATGGGGACAGAGAATCAGCCCCAGCATTTT. Its translation: CAISAMGTENQPQHF.

The rearrangement uses TRBV7-3 and TRBJ2-3, with a possible D match to TRBD1 (5 bases). The length of the CDR3 is 12 residues. The V end was cut by 5 bases, the J end by 6 bases, with 9 bases between. Germline V CDR1 and CDR2: SGHTA, FQGTGA. The CDR3 nucleotides read TGTGCCAGCAGCAAATCAGGGGATACGCAGTATTTT. This codes for CASSKSGDTQYF. Drawing the rest from reference TRBV7-3 and TRBJ2-3, the complete variable domain is GAGVSQTPSNKVTEKGKYVELRCDPISGHTALYWYRQSLGQGPEFLIYFQGTGAADDSGLPNDRFFAVRPEGSVSTLKIQRTERGDSAVYLCASSKSGDTQYFGPGTRLTVL.

This chain joins TRBV6-1 and TRBJ2-7; tentatively, D is TRBD2 (7 bases). The CDR3 sequence is 16 residues long. The V and J ends lost 1 base and 6 bases respectively, with 19 bases between them. Germline values: CDR1 MNHNS, CDR2 SASEGT. The CDR3: CASSEEPRGAAGEQYF. CDR3 DNA: TGTGCCAGCAGTGAAGAACCACGGGGGGCAGCTGGCGAGCAGTACTTC.

A single count supports this clone. The chain has TRBV5-1 and TRBJ2-1, with a possible D match to TRBD1 (6 bases). The CDR3 runs 16 residues. Trimming took off 1 base at V and 1 base at J, with 12 bases between the two ends. The germline gives CDR1 SGHRS, CDR2 YFSETQ. CDR3 region: CASSLWGTPSYNEQFF. The CDR3 bases are TGCGCCAGCAGCTTGTGGGGGACACCTTCCTACAATGAGCAGTTCTTC.

V usage is TRBV4-1 and J usage is TRBJ2-7; TRBD1 aligns across 7 bases. From germline, CDR1 is MGHRA and CDR2 YSYEKL. V trimming: 5 bases; J trimming: 4 bases; junction bases outside the gene matches: 8. The CDR3 loop spans 14 amino acids. CDR3 in amino acids: CASSDRDSLYEQYF. The CDR3 bases are TGCGCCAGCAGCGACCGGGACAGCCTTTACGAGCAGTACTTC.

V and J are TRBV6-5 and TRBJ2-7; D may be TRBD1 (5 bases). The CDR3 runs 15 residues. Between the trimmed V and J ends, which lost 0 bases and 3 bases, there was a span of 12 bases. Germline V lookup: CDR1 MNHEY, CDR2 SVGAGI. The CDR3 DNA sequence: TGTGCCAGCAGTTACTCGGATCAGGGAAACTACGAGCAGTACTTC. Translated: CASSYSDQGNYEQYF.